This is a list of T cell receptor beta chains from one sample in a study of early T cells in non-severe SARS-CoV-2 infection. MiXCR was run by TCRdb on the 5' RACE reads, yielding one entry per CDR3 protein. This sample has 65,000 to 80,000 distinct CDR3 sequences, with around 13% found just once. Input material: whole blood. The source is an adult who was a healthcare worker with PCR-confirmed SARS-CoV-2 infection or an uninfected control (not recorded which). Both conserved end residues are part of each CDR3. A D gene is named only where the DNA matches it firmly. Not all rows give a size; the values are once, few, many and, for expanded clones, a class.

d_call	v_call	clone_size	j_call	cdr3_length	cdr3_nt	cdr3_aa
.	TRBV29-1	few	TRBJ1-1	14	TGCAGCGTTGTTCCGGGCAGTGCGAACACTGAAGCTTTCTTT	CSVVPGSANTEAFF
.	TRBV19	.	TRBJ2-2	14	TGTGCCAGTAGTATCCAGGGTGGCACCTGGGAGCTGTTTTTT	CASSIQGGTWELFF
.	TRBV10-3	few	TRBJ1-2	13	TGTGCCATCGGGAGGACAGAGAACTATGGCTACACCTTC	CAIGRTENYGYTF
.	TRBV6-4	many	TRBJ2-3	15	TGTGCCAGCAGTGCGGCCGGAGGAAGCACAGATACGCAGTATTTT	CASSAAGGSTDTQYF
TRBD2	TRBV29-1	few	TRBJ2-7	12	TGCAGCGTTGCCGCGGGAGATTACGAGCAGTACTTC	CSVAAGDYEQYF
.	TRBV28	few	TRBJ2-7	15	TGTGCCAGCAGCTCCGGGACGGTCTTCGGGTACGAGCAGTACTTC	CASSSGTVFGYEQYF
.	TRBV29-1	.	TRBJ2-4	12	TGCAGCGTTGGAGGGGGTCAAAACATTCAGTACTTC	CSVGGGQNIQYF
.	TRBV6-6	many	TRBJ2-3	13	TGTGCCAGCAGTTACGGGGCGACAGATACGCAGTATTTT	CASSYGATDTQYF
.	TRBV7-2	many	TRBJ2-7	15	TGTGCCAGCAGCTTAGGACAGGCCCTCTCCTACGAGCAGTACTTC	CASSLGQALSYEQYF
TRBD2	TRBV9	few	TRBJ2-3	15	TGTGCCAGCAGCGGATTAGCGGGAGGGTCAGATACGCAGTATTTT	CASSGLAGGSDTQYF